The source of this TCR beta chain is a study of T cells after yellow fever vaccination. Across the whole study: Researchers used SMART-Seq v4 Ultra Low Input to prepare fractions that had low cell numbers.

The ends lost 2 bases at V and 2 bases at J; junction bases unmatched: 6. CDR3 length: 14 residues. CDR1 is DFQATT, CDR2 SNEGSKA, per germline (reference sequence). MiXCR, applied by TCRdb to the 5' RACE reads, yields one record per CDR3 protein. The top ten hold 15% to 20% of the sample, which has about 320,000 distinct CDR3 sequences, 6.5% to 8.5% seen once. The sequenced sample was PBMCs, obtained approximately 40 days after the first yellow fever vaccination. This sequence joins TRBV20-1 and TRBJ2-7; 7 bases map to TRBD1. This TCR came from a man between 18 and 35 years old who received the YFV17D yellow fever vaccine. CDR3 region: CSARPRQGPYEQYF. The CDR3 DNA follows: TGCAGTGCTAGACCCCGACAGGGCCCCTACGAGCAGTACTTC.